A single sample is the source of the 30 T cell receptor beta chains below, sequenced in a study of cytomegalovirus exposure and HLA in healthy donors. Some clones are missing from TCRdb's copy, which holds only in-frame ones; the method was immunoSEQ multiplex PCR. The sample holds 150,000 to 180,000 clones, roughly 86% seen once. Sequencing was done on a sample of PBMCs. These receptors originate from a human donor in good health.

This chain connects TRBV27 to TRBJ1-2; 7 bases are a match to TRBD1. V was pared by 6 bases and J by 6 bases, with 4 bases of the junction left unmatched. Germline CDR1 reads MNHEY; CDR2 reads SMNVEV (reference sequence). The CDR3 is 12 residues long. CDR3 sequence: CASSPTGDGYTF. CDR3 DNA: TGTGCCAGCAGCCCTACAGGGGATGGCTACACCTTC.

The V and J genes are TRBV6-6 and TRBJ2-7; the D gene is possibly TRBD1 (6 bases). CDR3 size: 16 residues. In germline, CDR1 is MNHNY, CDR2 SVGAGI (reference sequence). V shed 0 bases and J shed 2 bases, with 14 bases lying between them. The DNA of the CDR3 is TGTGCCAGCAGTTACTCGGAATCGACAGGAGCCTACGAGCAGTACTTC. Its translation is CASSYSESTGAYEQYF.

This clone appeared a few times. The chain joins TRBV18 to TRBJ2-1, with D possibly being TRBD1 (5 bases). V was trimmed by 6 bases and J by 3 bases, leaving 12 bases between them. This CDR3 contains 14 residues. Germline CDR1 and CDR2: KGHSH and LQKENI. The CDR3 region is CASSTTEYYNEQFF. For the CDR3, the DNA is TGTGCCAGCTCTACGACAGAGTACTACAATGAGCAGTTCTTC.

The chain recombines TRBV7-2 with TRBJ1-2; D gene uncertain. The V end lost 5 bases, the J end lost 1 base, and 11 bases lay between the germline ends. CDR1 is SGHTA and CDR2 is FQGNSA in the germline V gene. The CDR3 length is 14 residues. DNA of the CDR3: TGTGCCAGCAGCCCCGCCAGATTTAACTATGGCTACACCTTC. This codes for CASSPARFNYGYTF. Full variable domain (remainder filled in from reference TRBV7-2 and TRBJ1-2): GAGVSQSPSNKVTEKGKDVELRCDPISGHTALYWYRQSLGQGLEFLIYFQGNSAPDKSGLPSDRFSAERTGGSVSTLTIQRTQQEDSAVYLCASSPARFNYGYTFGSGTRLTVV.

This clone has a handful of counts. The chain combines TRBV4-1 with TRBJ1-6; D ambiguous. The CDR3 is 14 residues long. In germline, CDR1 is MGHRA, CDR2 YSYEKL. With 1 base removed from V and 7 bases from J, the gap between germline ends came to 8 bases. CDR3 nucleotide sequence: TGCGCCAGCAGCCAAGGACTAACGAATTCACCCCTCCACTTT. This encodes CASSQGLTNSPLHF.

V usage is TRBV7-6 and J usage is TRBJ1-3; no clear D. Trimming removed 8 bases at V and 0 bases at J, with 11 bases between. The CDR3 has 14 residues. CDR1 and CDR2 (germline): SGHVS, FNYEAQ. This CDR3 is CASQQTNSGNTIYF. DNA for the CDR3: TGTGCCAGCCAACAGACTAACTCTGGAAACACCATATATTTT.

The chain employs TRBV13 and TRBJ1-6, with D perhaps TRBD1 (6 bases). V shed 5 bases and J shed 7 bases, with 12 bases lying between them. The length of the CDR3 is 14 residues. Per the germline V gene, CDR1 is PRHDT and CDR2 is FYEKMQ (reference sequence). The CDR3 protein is CASSPKGQNSPLHF. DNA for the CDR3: TGTGCCAGCAGCCCCAAAGGACAGAATTCACCCCTCCACTTT.

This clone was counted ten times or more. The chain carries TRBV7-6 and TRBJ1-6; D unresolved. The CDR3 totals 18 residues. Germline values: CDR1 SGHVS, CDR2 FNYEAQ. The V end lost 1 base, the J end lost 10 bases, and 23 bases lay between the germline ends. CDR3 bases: TGTGCCAGCAGCTTAGACAAGGGCGAGGCGGGCCTATGGTCACCCCTCCACTTT. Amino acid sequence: CASSLDKGEAGLWSPLHF.

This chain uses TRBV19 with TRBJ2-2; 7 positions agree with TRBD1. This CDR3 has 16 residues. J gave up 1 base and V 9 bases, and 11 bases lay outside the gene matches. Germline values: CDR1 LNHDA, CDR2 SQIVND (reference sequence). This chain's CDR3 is CASHEKDRLNTGELFF. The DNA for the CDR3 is TGTGCCAGCCACGAGAAGGACAGGCTGAACACCGGGGAGCTGTTTTTT. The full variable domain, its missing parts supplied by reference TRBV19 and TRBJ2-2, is DGGITQSPKYLFRKEGQNVTLSCEQNLNHDAMYWYRQDPGQGLRLIYYSQIVNDFQKGDIAEGYSVSREKKESFPLTVTSAQKNPTAFYLCASHEKDRLNTGELFFGEGSRLTVL.

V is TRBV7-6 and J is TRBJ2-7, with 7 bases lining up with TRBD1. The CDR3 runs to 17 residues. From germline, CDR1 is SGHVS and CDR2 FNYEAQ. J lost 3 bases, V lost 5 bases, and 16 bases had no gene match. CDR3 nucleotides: TGTGCCAGCAGCATCGCTGACAGGGCCGGGGTTAACTACGAGCAGTACTTC. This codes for CASSIADRAGVNYEQYF.

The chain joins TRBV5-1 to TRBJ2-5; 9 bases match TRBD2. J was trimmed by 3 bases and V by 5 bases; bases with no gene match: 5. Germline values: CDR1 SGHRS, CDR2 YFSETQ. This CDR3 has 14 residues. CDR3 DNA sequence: TGCGCCAGCAGATATCTAGCGGGGAAAGAGACCCAGTACTTC. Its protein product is CASRYLAGKETQYF.

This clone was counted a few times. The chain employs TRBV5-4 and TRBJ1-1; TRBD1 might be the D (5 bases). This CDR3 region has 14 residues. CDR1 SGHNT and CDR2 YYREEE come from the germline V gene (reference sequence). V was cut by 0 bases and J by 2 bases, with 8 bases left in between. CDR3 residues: CASSLGQINTEAFF. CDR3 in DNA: TGTGCCAGCAGCTTGGGACAGATTAACACTGAAGCTTTCTTT.

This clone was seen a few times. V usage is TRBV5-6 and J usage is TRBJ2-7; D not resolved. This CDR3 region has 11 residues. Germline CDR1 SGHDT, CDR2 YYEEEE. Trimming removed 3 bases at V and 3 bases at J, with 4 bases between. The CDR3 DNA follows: TGTGCCAGCAGCTCTTTCTACGAGCAGTACTTC. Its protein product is CASSSFYEQYF.

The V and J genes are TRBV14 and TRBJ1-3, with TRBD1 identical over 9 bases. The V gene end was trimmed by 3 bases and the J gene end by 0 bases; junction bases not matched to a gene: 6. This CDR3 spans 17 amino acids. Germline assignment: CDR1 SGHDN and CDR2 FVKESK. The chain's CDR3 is CASSQGQGVYSGNTIYF. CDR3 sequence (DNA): TGTGCCAGCAGCCAGGGACAGGGCGTCTACTCTGGAAACACCATATATTTT.

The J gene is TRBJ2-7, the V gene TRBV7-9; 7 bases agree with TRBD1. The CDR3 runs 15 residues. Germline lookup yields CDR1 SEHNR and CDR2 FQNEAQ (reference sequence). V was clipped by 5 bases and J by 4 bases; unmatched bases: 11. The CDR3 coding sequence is TGTGCCAGCAGCGAACCGGGACAGTCCCTTTACGAGCAGTACTTC. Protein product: CASSEPGQSLYEQYF. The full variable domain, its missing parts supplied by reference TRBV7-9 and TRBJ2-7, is DTGVSQNPRHKITKRGQNVTFRCDPISEHNRLYWYRQTLGQGPEFLTYFQNEAQLEKSRLLSDRFSAERPKGSFSTLEIQRTEQGDSAMYLCASSEPGQSLYEQYFGPGTRLTVT.

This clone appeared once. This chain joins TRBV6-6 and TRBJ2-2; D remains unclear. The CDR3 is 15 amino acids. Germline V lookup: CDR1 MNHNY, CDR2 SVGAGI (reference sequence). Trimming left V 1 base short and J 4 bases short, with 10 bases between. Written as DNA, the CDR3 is TGTGCCAGCAGTTACTTAGAATCTCGCACCGGGGAGCTGTTTTTT. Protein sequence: CASSYLESRTGELFF.

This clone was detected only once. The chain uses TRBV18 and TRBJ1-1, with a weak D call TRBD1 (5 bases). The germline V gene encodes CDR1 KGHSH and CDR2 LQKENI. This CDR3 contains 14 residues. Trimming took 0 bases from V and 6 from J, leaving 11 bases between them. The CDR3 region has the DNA TGTGCCAGCTCACCACCGGGGACTCGCCCTGAAGCTTTCTTT. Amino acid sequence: CASSPPGTRPEAFF.

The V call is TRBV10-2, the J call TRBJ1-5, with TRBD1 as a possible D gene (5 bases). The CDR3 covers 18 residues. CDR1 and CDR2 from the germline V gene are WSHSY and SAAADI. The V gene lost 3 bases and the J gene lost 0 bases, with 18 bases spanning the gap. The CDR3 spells CASSDLTGLWSSNQPQHF. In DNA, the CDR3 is TGCGCCAGCAGTGACCTCACGGGACTCTGGAGTAGCAATCAGCCCCAGCATTTT.

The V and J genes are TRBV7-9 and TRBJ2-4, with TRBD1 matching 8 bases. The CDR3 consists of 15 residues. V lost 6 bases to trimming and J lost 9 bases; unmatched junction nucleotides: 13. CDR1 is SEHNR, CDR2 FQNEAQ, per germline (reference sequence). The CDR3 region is CASSSSSITGGIQYF. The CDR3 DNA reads TGTGCCAGCAGTTCCTCCTCTATCACAGGGGGCATTCAGTACTTC.

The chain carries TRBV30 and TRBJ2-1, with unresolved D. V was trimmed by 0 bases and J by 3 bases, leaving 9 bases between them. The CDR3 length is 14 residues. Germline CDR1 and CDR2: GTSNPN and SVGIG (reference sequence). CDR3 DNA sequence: TGTGCCTGGAGTGTACGCACCGGCTACAATGAGCAGTTCTTC. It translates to CAWSVRTGYNEQFF.

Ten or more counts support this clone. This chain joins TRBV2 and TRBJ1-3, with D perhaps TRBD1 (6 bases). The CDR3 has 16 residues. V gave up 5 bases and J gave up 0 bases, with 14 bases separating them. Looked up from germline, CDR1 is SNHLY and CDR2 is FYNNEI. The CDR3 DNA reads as TGTGCCAGCAGTTCGGGACAACGGATCTCTGGAAACACCATATATTTT. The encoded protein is CASSSGQRISGNTIYF.

As DNA, the CDR3 is TGTGCCAGCAGCTCCCGTCTACTAGCGGGGGCCGCCTACGAGCAGTACTTC. This gives the protein CASSSRLLAGAAYEQYF. The gene calls are TRBV13 and TRBJ2-7; 11 nucleotides agree with TRBD2. V dropped 4 bases and J dropped 2; count of bases not matched to a gene: 10. The CDR3 consists of 17 residues. Germline CDR1 reads PRHDT; CDR2 reads FYEKMQ (reference sequence). The variable domain in full, with the rest retrieved from reference TRBV13 and TRBJ2-7, is AAGVIQSPRHLIKEKRETATLKCYPIPRHDTVYWYQQGPGQDPQFLISFYEKMQSDKGSIPDRFSAQQFSDYHSELNMSSLELGDSALYFCASSSRLLAGAAYEQYFGPGTRLTVT.

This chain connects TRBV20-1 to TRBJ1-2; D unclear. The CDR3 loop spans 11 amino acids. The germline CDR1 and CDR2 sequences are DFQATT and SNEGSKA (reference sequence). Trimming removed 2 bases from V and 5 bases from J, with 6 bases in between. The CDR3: CSARFEYGYTF. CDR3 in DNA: TGCAGTGCTAGATTCGAGTATGGCTACACCTTC.

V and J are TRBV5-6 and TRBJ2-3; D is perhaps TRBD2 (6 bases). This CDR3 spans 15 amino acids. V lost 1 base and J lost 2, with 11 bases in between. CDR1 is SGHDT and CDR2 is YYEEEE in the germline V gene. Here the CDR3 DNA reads TGTGCCAGCAGCTTGATCGGGAGCGTCACAGATACGCAGTATTTT. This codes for CASSLIGSVTDTQYF.

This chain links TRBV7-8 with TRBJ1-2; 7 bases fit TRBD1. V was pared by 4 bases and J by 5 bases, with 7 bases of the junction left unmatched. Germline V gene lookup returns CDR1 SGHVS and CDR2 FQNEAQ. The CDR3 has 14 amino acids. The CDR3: CASSSGQVEYGYTF. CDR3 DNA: TGTGCCAGCAGCTCCGGACAGGTCGAATATGGCTACACCTTC.

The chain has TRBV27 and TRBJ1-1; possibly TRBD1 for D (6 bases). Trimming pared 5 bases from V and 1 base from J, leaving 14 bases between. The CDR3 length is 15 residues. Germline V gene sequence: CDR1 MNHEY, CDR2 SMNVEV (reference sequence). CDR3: CASSLYGTQNTEAFF. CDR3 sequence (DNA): TGTGCCAGCAGTCTCTACGGGACACAGAACACTGAAGCTTTCTTT.

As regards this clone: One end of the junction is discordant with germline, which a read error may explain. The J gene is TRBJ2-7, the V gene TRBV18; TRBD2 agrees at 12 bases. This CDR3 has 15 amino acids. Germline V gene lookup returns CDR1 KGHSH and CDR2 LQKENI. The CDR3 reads CASSPPTSGSYEQYF. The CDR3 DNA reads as TGCGCCAGCTCACCACCGACTAGCGGGAGTTACGAGCAGTACTTC.

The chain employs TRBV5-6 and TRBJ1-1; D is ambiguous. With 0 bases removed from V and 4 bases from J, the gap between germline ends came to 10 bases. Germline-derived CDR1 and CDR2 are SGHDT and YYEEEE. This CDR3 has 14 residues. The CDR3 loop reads CASSLDPSRTEAFF. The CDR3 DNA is TGTGCCAGCAGCTTGGATCCGTCCCGCACTGAAGCTTTCTTT.

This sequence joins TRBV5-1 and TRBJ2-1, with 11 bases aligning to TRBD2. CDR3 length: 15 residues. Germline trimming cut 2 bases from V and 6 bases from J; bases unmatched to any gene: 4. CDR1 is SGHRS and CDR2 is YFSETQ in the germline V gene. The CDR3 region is CASSFPTSGSNEQFF. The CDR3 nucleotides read TGCGCCAGCAGCTTCCCAACTAGCGGGAGCAATGAGCAGTTCTTC.

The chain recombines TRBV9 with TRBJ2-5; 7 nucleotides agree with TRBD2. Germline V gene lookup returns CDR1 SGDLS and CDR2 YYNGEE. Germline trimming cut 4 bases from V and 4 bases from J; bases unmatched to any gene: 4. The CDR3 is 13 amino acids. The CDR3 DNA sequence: TGTGCCAGCAGCTCGGGGGGTTCAGAGACCCAGTACTTC. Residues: CASSSGGSETQYF.